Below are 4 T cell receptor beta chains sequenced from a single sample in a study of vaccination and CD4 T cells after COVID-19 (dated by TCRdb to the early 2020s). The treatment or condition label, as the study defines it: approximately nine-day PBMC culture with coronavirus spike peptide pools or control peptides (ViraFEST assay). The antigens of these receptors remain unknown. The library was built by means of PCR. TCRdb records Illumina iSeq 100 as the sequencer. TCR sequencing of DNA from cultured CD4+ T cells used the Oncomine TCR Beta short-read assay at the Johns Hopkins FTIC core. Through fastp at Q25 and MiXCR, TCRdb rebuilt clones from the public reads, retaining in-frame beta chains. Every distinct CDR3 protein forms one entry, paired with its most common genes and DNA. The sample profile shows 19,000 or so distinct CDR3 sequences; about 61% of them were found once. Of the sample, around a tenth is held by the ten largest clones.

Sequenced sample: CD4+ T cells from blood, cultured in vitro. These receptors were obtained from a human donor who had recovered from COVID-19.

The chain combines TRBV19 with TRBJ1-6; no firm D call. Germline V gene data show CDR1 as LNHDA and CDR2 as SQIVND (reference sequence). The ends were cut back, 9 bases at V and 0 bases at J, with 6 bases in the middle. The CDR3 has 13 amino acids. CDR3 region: CASAGSYNSPLHF. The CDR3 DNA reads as TGTGCCAGCGCCGGCTCCTATAATTCACCCCTCCACTTT.

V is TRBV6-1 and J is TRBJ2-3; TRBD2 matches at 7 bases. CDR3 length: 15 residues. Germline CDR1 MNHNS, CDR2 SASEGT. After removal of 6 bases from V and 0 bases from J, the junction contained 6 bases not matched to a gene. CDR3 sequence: CASSPPAGSTDTQYF. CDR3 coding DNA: TGTGCCAGCAGCCCCCCAGCGGGAAGCACAGATACGCAGTATTTT.

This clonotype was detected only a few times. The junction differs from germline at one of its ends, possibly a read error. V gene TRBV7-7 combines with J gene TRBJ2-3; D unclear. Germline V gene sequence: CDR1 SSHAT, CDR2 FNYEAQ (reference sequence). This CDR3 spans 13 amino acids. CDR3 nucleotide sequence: TGTGCTAGCAGCTTAATGCCCACAGATACGCAGTATTTT. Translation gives CASSLMPTDTQYF.

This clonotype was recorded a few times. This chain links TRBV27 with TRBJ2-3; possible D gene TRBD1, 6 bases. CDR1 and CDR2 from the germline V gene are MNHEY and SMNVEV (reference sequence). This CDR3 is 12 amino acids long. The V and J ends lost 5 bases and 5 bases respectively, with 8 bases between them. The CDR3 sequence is CASSPRGDTQYF. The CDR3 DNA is TGTGCCAGCAGTCCCAGGGGAGATACGCAGTATTTT.